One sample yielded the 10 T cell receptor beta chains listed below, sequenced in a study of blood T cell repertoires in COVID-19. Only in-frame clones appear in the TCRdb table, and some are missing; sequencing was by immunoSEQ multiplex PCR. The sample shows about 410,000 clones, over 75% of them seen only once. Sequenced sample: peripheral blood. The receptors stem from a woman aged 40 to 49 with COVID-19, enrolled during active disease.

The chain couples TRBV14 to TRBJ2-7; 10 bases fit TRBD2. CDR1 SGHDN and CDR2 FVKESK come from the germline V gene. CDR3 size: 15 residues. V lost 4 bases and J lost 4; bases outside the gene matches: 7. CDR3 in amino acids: CASSPLAGAGYEQYF. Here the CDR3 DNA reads TGTGCCAGCAGCCCCCTAGCGGGGGCGGGTTACGAGCAGTACTTC. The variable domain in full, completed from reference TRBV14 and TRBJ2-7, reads EAGVTQFPSHSVIEKGQTVTLRCDPISGHDNLYWYRRVMGKEIKFLLHFVKESKQDESGMPNNRFLAERTGGTYSTLKVQPAELEDSGVYFCASSPLAGAGYEQYFGPGTRLTVT.

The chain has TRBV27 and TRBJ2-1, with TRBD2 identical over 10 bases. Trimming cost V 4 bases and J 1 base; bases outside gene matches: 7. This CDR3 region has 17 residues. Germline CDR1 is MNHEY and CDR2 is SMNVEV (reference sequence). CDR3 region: CASSYPPSGSSYNEQFF. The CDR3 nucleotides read TGTGCCAGCAGTTACCCCCCTAGCGGGAGTTCCTACAATGAGCAGTTCTTC.

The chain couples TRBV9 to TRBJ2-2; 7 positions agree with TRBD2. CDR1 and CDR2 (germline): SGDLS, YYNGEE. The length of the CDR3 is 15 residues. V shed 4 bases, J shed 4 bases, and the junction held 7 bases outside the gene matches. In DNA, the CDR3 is TGTGCCAGCAGCATTGGCGGGAGAGGCACCGGGGAGCTGTTTTTT. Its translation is CASSIGGRGTGELFF. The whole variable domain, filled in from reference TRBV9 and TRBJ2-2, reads DSGVTQTPKHLITATGQRVTLRCSPRSGDLSVYWYQQSLDQGLQFLIQYYNGEERAKGNILERFSAQQFPDLHSELNLSSLELGDSALYFCASSIGGRGTGELFFGEGSRLTVL.

The CDR3 region has the DNA TGCGCCAGCAGCCAAGATGGAATAGCGGGGGGTCGTGGCACAGATACGCAGTATTTT. Its protein product is CASSQDGIAGGRGTDTQYF. The chain joins TRBV4-3 to TRBJ2-3; TRBD2 aligns across 10 bases. J gave up 1 base and V 0 bases, and 10 bases lay outside the gene matches. Germline-derived CDR1 and CDR2 are LGHNA and YSLEER. This CDR3 has 19 amino acids.

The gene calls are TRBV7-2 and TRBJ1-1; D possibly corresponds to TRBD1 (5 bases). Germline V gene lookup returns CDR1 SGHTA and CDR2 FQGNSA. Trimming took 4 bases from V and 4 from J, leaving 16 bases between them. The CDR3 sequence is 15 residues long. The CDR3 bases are TGTGCCAGCAGCTCGGGGGGTCCTCAGCGCACTGAAGCTTTCTTT. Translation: CASSSGGPQRTEAFF. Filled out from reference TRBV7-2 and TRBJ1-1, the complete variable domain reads GAGVSQSPSNKVTEKGKDVELRCDPISGHTALYWYRQSLGQGLEFLIYFQGNSAPDKSGLPSDRFSAERTGGSVSTLTIQRTQQEDSAVYLCASSSGGPQRTEAFFGQGTRLTVV.

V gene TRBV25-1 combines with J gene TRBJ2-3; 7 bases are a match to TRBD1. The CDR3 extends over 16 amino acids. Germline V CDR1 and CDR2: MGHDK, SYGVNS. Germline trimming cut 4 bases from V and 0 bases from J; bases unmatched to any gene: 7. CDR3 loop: CASSGGTAKSTDTQYF. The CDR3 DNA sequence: TGTGCCAGCAGTGGGGGGACAGCAAAGAGCACAGATACGCAGTATTTT.

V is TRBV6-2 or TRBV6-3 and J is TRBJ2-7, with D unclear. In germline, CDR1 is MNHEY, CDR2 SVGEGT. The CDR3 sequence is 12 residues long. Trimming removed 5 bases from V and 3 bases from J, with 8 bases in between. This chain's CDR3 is CASSTTDYEQYF. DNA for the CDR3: TGTGCCAGCAGTACCACAGACTACGAGCAGTACTTC.

The CDR3 is CATSRDRDRPNSPLHF. The CDR3 region has the DNA TGTGCCACCAGCAGAGATAGGGACAGGCCCAATTCACCCCTCCACTTT. J is TRBJ1-6 and V is TRBV15, with 8 bases aligning to TRBD1. The CDR3 contains 16 residues. Germline CDR1 and CDR2: LNHNV and YYDKDF (reference sequence). With V trimmed by 0 bases and J by 7 bases, 5 bases remained unmatched.

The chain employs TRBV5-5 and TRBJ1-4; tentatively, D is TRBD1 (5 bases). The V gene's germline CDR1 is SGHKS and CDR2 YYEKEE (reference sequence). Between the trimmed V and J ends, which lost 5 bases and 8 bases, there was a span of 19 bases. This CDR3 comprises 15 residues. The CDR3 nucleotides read TGTGCCAGCAGTCCGCGGGAGGGACCCTACGAAAAACTGTTTTTT. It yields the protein CASSPREGPYEKLFF.

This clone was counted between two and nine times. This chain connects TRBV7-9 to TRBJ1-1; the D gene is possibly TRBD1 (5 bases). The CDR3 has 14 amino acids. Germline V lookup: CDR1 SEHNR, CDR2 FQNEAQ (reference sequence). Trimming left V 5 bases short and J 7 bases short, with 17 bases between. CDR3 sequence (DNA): TGTGCCAGCAGCCGGCGCGGGGGGGTGGATGAAGCTTTCTTT. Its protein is CASSRRGGVDEAFF.